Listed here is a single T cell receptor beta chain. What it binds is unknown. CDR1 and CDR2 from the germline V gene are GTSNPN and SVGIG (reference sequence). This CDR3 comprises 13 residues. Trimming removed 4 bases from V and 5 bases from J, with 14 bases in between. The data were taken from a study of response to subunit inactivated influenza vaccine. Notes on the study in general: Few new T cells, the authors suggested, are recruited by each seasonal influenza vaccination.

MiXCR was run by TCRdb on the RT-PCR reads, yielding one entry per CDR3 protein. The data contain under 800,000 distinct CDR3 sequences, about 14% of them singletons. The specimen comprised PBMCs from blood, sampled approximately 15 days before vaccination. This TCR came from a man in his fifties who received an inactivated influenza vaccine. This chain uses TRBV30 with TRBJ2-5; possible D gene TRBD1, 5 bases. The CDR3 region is CAWKPRVMETQYF. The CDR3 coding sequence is TGTGCCTGGAAGCCCAGGGTGATGGAGACCCAGTACTTC.